Sequencing of this T cell receptor (beta chain) was carried out in a study of blood T cell repertoires in COVID-19. At the level of the study: Specimens from acute and convalescent COVID-19 originated in the United States, Italy and Spain. In each case, the material was cDNA or gDNA derived from T cells, B-cell-depleted T cells, or PBMCs.

The germline V gene encodes CDR1 SNHLY and CDR2 FYNNEI. This CDR3 spans 12 amino acids. V gave up 11 bases and J gave up 6 bases; unmatched junction bases: 7. Original handling: Reference gene primer amplification yielded estimated nucleated cell counts. Only in-frame clones appear in the TCRdb table, and some are missing; sequencing was by immunoSEQ multiplex PCR. Clonal size and the V and J genes are those of that table, whereas D and trimming came from the DNA. The sample holds about 210,000 clones, about 90% seen once. The sequencing sample was made of peripheral blood. The receptor was isolated from a man younger than 45 with acute or convalescent COVID-19. The J gene is TRBJ2-1, the V gene TRBV2; TRBD2 matches at 7 bases. CDR3 nucleotides: TGTGCCCGGGAGGAGGTGCCCAATGAGCAGTTCTTC. Residues: CAREEVPNEQFF. The full variable domain, completed using reference TRBV2 and TRBJ2-1, is EPEVTQTPSHQVTQMGQEVILRCVPISNHLYFYWYRQILGQKVEFLVSFYNNEISEKSEIFDDQFSVERPDGSNFTLKIRSTKLEDSAMYFCAREEVPNEQFFGPGTRLTVL.